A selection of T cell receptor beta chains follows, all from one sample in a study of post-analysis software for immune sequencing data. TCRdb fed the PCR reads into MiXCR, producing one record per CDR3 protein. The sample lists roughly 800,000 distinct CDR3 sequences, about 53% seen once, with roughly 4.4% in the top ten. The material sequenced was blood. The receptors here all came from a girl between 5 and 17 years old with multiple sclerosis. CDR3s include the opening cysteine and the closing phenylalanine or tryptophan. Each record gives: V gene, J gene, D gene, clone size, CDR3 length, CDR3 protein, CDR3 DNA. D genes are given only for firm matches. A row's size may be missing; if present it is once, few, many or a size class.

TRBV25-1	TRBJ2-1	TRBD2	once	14	CASRGLAGKNEQFF	TGTGCCAGCAGGGGACTAGCGGGAAAAAATGAGCAGTTCTTC
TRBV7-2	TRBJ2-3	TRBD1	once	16	CASSQEGQPSTDTQYF	TGTGCCAGCAGCCAAGAGGGACAGCCGAGCACAGATACGCAGTATTTT
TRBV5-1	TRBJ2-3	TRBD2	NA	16	CASSPGSGRYTDTQYF	TGCGCCAGCAGCCCTGGAAGCGGGAGGTACACAGATACGCAGTATTTT
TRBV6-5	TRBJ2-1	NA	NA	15	CASRIQVSSYNEQFF	TGTGCCAGCAGGATACAGGTTAGCTCCTACAATGAGCAGTTCTTC
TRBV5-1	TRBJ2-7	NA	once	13	CASRRAGPYEQYF	TGCGCCAGCAGGAGGGCAGGTCCCTACGAGCAGTACTTC
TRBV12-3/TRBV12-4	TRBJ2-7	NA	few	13	CASRVTGLNEQYF	TGTGCCAGCCGGGTAACGGGACTCAACGAGCAGTACTTC
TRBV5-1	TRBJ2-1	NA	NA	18	CASSLLVRGTSSYNEQFF	TGCGCCAGCAGCCTCTTGGTACGCGGGACCAGCTCCTACAATGAGCAGTTCTTC
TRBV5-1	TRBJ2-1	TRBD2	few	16	CASSWSVGGGATEQFF	TGCGCCAGCAGCTGGTCGGTTGGCGGGGGGGCGACTGAGCAGTTCTTC
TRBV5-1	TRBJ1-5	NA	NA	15	CASSFNPDSNQPQHF	TGCGCCAGCAGCTTTAATCCGGATAGCAATCAGCCCCAGCATTTT
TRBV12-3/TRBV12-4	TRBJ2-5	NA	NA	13	CASSLQVRETQYF	TGTGCCAGCAGTTTACAAGTTAGGGAGACCCAGTACTTC
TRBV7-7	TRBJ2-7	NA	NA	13	CASSDDRFHEQYF	TGTGCCAGCAGCGATGACAGGTTTCACGAGCAGTACTTC
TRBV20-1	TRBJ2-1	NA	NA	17	CSASPRHFMSSYNEQFF	TGCAGTGCTAGCCCTAGGCACTTTATGAGCTCCTACAATGAGCAGTTCTTC
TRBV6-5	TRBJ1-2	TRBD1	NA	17	CASSYSSGTGVDYGYTF	TGTGCCAGCAGTTACTCGTCCGGGACAGGGGTGGACTATGGCTACACCTTC
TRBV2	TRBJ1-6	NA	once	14	CASGVEGRWSPLHF	TGTGCCAGCGGGGTTGAGGGGCGTTGGTCACCCCTCCACTTT
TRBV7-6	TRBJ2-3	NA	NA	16	CASSLQSGLNTDTQYF	TGTGCCAGCAGCTTACAATCGGGACTGAACACAGATACGCAGTATTTT
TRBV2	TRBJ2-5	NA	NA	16	CASNINRGGREETQYF	TGTGCCAGCAACATTAATAGGGGGGGCAGGGAAGAGACCCAGTACTTC
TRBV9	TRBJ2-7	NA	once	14	CASSVAEGSYEQYF	TGTGCCAGCAGCGTAGCCGAAGGTTCCTACGAGCAGTACTTC
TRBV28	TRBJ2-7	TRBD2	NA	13	CASSTGGVYEQYF	TGTGCCAGCAGCACGGGGGGGGTCTACGAGCAGTACTTC
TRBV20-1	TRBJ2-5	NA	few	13	CSALSQGGETQYF	TGCAGTGCTCTGAGTCAGGGGGGAGAGACCCAGTACTTC
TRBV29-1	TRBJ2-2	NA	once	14	CSVTQGTNTEELFF	TGCAGCGTTACACAGGGAACGAACACCGAGGAGCTGTTTTTT
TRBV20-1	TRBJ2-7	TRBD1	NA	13	CSAHAGQGHEQYF	TGCAGTGCCCATGCGGGACAGGGACACGAGCAGTACTTC
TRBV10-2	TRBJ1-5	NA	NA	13	CASSEYRDQPQHF	TGCGCCAGCAGTGAGTACAGGGATCAGCCCCAGCATTTT